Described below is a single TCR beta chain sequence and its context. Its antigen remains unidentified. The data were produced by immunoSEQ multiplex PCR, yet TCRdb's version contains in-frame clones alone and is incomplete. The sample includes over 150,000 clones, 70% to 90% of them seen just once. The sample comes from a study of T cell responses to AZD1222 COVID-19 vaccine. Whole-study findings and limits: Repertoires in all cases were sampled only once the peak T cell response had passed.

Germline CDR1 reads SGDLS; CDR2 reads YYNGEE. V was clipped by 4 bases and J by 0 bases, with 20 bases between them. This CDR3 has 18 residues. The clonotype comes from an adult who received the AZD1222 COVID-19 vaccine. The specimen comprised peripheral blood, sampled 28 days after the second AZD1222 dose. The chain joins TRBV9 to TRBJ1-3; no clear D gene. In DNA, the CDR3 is TGTGCCAGCAGCTCCACCCCGGGTAGTAGAAGCTCTGGAAACACCATATATTTT. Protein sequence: CASSSTPGSRSSGNTIYF.